The 30 T cell receptor beta chains below all came from one sample that was sequenced in a study of T cell clones after liver transplantation. Proliferating CFSE-low MLR cells were sequenced to define alloreactive TCRbeta sequences. Sequenced by immunoSEQ multiplex PCR; TCRdb stores in-frame clones only, minus some. Its table lists some 63 clones. Their recognized antigens are unknown. Sequencing was done on a sample of CD4+ T cells from cultured PBMCs. The source of these receptors is a human patient who received a liver transplant. The T cells may partly be graft donor cells.

V and J are TRBV4-1 and TRBJ2-2; D gene unclear. Trimming removed 1 base from V and 2 bases from J, with 8 bases in between. The length of the CDR3 is 15 residues. Germline CDR1 reads MGHRA; CDR2 reads YSYEKL. The CDR3 protein is CASSQADTNTGELFF. As DNA, the CDR3 is TGCGCCAGCAGCCAAGCCGACACCAACACCGGGGAGCTGTTTTTT.

The V gene is TRBV9, the J gene TRBJ2-1; TRBD1 agrees at 9 bases. CDR3 length equals 17 residues. V gave up 0 bases and J gave up 11 bases; unmatched junction bases: 15. Per the germline V gene, CDR1 is SGDLS and CDR2 is YYNGEE. CDR3 bases: TGTGCCAGCAGCGTAGACCCCTTAACCGGGACAGGGAGGCAGCAGTTCTTC. Residues: CASSVDPLTGTGRQQFF.

The chain recombines TRBV6-5 with TRBJ1-5; 8 bases align to TRBD1. The ends lost 8 bases at V and 4 bases at J; junction bases unmatched: 7. Germline CDR1 reads MNHEY; CDR2 reads SVGAGI. CDR3 length equals 14 residues. The CDR3 DNA reads as TGTGCCAGCGGGGGTGGGACAGGAAATCAGCCCCAGCATTTT. Protein product: CASGGGTGNQPQHF.

CDR3 DNA sequence: TGTGCCAGCAGCCAAGATCGACCCGGGACAGGGGATGGCACAGATACGCAGTATTTT. Its protein product is CASSQDRPGTGDGTDTQYF. The V and J genes are TRBV4-2 and TRBJ2-3; 10 nucleotides line up with TRBD1. The CDR3 loop spans 19 amino acids. Trimming at V came to 0 bases and at J to 1 base, leaving 10 bases not matched to a gene. The germline V gene encodes CDR1 LGHNA and CDR2 YNFKEQ.

V and J are TRBV30 and TRBJ2-7; D might be TRBD1 (6 bases). V was clipped by 1 base and J by 7 bases, with 11 bases between them. CDR1 and CDR2 from the germline V gene are GTSNPN and SVGIG (reference sequence). CDR3 size: 12 residues. For the CDR3, the DNA is TGTGCCTGGAGTGGAACAGGGAATGAGCAGTACTTC. This translates into CAWSGTGNEQYF.

This clone was counted once. The V and J genes are TRBV5-6 and TRBJ2-1; D is unresolved. The V end was cut by 1 base, the J end by 1 base, with 12 bases between. Germline V gene data show CDR1 as SGHDT and CDR2 as YYEEEE. The CDR3 runs 16 residues. CDR3 DNA: TGTGCCAGCAGCTTGATGGAACCGAGATCCTACAATGAGCAGTTCTTC. Its translation is CASSLMEPRSYNEQFF.

The rearrangement links TRBV12-5 to TRBJ2-6; a weak D match, TRBD1 (5 bases). This CDR3 is built from 18 residues. V was cut by 5 bases and J by 5 bases, with 22 bases left in between. Germline-derived CDR1 and CDR2 are LGHNT and FRNRAP. The CDR3 nucleotides read TGTGCTAGTGGTGTCGCAAATGCAGGACAAAGTCGGGCCAACGTCCTGACTTTC. Its protein product is CASGVANAGQSRANVLTF.

This clone was detected a few times. This chain's CDR3 is CASSSEAGGRTDTQYF. The DNA for the CDR3 is TGCGCCAGCAGCTCTGAAGCGGGAGGACGCACAGATACGCAGTATTTT. The gene calls are TRBV5-1 and TRBJ2-3; TRBD2 agrees at 9 bases. The CDR3 runs to 16 residues. CDR1 SGHRS and CDR2 YFSETQ come from the germline V gene. V dropped 3 bases and J dropped 1; count of bases not matched to a gene: 6.

Judged by abundance, this clone is hyperexpanded. V is TRBV11-1 and J is TRBJ2-7; TRBD1 agrees at 10 bases. Trimming took 4 bases from V and 2 from J; bases not matched to a gene: 5. The CDR3 covers 15 residues. Germline CDR1 and CDR2: SGHAT and FQDESV (reference sequence). CDR3 bases: TGTGCCAGCAGCTCCCGGGACAGGGGAACCTACGAGCAGTACTTC. Its protein is CASSSRDRGTYEQYF.

The chain couples TRBV15 to TRBJ2-3; 10 bases align to TRBD1. Germline V gives CDR1 LNHNV, CDR2 YYDKDF (reference sequence). Losses at the gene ends were 0 bases for V and 8 bases for J; bases not matched to a gene: 14. The CDR3 runs to 18 residues. The CDR3 DNA reads TGTGCCACCAGCAGAGATCTAAGGACAGGGGGTTCCTCTCGTACGCAGTATTTT. Translating gives CATSRDLRTGGSSRTQYF.

V usage is TRBV16 and J usage is TRBJ2-7; tentatively, D is TRBD2 (6 bases). Germline CDR1 KGHSY, CDR2 FQNENV. CDR3 length equals 13 residues. The V end was cut by 10 bases, the J end by 6 bases, with 19 bases between. CDR3 residues: CATARSGVSEQYF. CDR3 sequence (DNA): TGTGCCACCGCCCGTTCGGGGGTAAGCGAGCAGTACTTC.

The chain carries TRBV19 and TRBJ1-5; tentatively, D is TRBD1 (6 bases). This CDR3 region has 15 residues. Germline CDR1 LNHDA, CDR2 SQIVND (reference sequence). V lost 8 bases and J lost 2, with 16 bases in between. The CDR3 nucleotides are TGTGCCAGTCAAGACAGGCCCGGGGGCAATCAGCCCCAGCATTTT. Translation gives CASQDRPGGNQPQHF.

The chain recombines TRBV28 with TRBJ2-7; D may be TRBD1 (6 bases). Germline V gives CDR1 MDHEN, CDR2 SYDVKM. The CDR3 spans 12 residues. Trimming took 6 bases from V and 3 from J, leaving 9 bases between them. The CDR3 DNA reads TGTGCCAGCAGAACCAGGGGCTACGAGCAGTACTTC. Translated, it gives CASRTRGYEQYF.

This rearrangement joins TRBV19 to TRBJ2-3; tentatively, D is TRBD2 (6 bases). The ends were cut back, 7 bases at V and 2 bases at J, with 19 bases in the middle. The CDR3 sequence is 16 residues long. The germline CDR1 and CDR2 sequences are LNHDA and SQIVND (reference sequence). The CDR3: CASKGSGRTFTDTQYF. CDR3 nucleotides: TGTGCCAGTAAAGGTAGCGGCCGAACCTTCACAGATACGCAGTATTTT.

J is TRBJ2-7 and V is TRBV6-1; D ambiguous. Looked up from germline, CDR1 is MNHNS and CDR2 is SASEGT. V lost 5 bases and J 4 bases, leaving 12 bases between the germline ends. This CDR3 region has 13 residues. The CDR3 here is CASSSTDRYEQYF. The CDR3 DNA is TGTGCCAGCAGTTCCACCGACCGTTACGAGCAGTACTTC.

The V call is TRBV18, the J call TRBJ2-7, with 7 bases matching TRBD1. J lost 5 bases, V lost 5 bases, and 12 bases had no gene match. Germline CDR1 and CDR2: KGHSH and LQKENI. The CDR3 is 15 residues long. CDR3 loop: CASSSGVKGGHEQYF. Here the CDR3 DNA reads TGTGCCAGCTCATCAGGGGTTAAAGGGGGCCACGAGCAGTACTTC.

The CDR3 DNA is TGTGCCAGCAGCTTTTTTCTCAGGACAGCCTACGAGCAGTACTTC. This translates into CASSFFLRTAYEQYF. The chain links TRBV13 to TRBJ2-7; weak D call: TRBD1 (6 bases). The CDR3 is 15 residues long. The V gene lost 3 bases and the J gene lost 2 bases, with 14 bases spanning the gap. CDR1 PRHDT and CDR2 FYEKMQ come from the germline V gene (reference sequence). Filled out from reference TRBV13 and TRBJ2-7, the complete variable domain reads AAGVIQSPRHLIKEKRETATLKCYPIPRHDTVYWYQQGPGQDPQFLISFYEKMQSDKGSIPDRFSAQQFSDYHSELNMSSLELGDSALYFCASSFFLRTAYEQYFGPGTRLTVT.

This clone was detected a few times. V usage is TRBV2 and J usage is TRBJ1-5, with D possibly TRBD1 on 6 matching bases. CDR1 and CDR2 (germline): SNHLY, FYNNEI. The V gene lost 3 bases and the J gene lost 3 bases, with 12 bases spanning the gap. CDR3 length: 15 residues. CDR3 sequence (DNA): TGTGCCAGCAGTGATGGAACAGGGTACAATCAGCCCCAGCATTTT. Protein sequence: CASSDGTGYNQPQHF.

This clone appeared a few times. This chain's CDR3 is CASSLASGNYEQYF. CDR3 DNA: TGTGCCAGCAGCTTAGCTAGCGGTAACTACGAGCAGTACTTC. The chain has TRBV7-2 and TRBJ2-7, with D possibly being TRBD2 (6 bases). This CDR3 comprises 14 residues. V lost 0 bases and J lost 3, with 9 bases in between. Germline loops: CDR1 SGHTA, CDR2 FQGNSA.

This clone came up a few times. This chain joins TRBV7-3 and TRBJ1-2; 8 bases map to TRBD1. Germline V gene data show CDR1 as SGHTA and CDR2 as FQGTGA. CDR3 length equals 16 residues. With 1 base clipped from V and 7 bases from J, the junction kept 11 bases outside the gene matches. Written as DNA, the CDR3 is TGTGCCAGCAGCTTAATTTCGTCCGGACAGGGTTTTGGCTACACCTTC. It encodes CASSLISSGQGFGYTF.

By its share, this clone is hyperexpanded. V gene TRBV9 combines with J gene TRBJ2-2, with TRBD1 identical over 9 bases. The CDR3 runs 15 residues. Germline V gene data show CDR1 as SGDLS and CDR2 as YYNGEE. The ends lost 4 bases at V and 8 bases at J; junction bases unmatched: 9. As DNA, the CDR3 is TGTGCCAGCAGCCCCCAACCGACAGGGGGTGGGGAGCTGTTTTTT. The encoded protein is CASSPQPTGGGELFF. Looking up the rest from reference TRBV9 and TRBJ2-2 gives the full variable domain: DSGVTQTPKHLITATGQRVTLRCSPRSGDLSVYWYQQSLDQGLQFLIQYYNGEERAKGNILERFSAQQFPDLHSELNLSSLELGDSALYFCASSPQPTGGGELFFGEGSRLTVL.

The chain uses TRBV5-6 and TRBJ1-2, with unresolved D. The V gene's germline CDR1 is SGHDT and CDR2 YYEEEE. This CDR3 spans 11 amino acids. V dropped 8 bases and J dropped 4 bases, with 9 bases sitting between them. For the CDR3, the DNA is TGTGCCAGTCGAAAGACCTATGGCTACACCTTC. Translated: CASRKTYGYTF.

The rearrangement links TRBV29-1 to TRBJ2-6; D gene uncertain. Germline lookup yields CDR1 SQVTM and CDR2 ANQGSEA. The CDR3 covers 17 residues. V shed 4 bases and J shed 5 bases, with 21 bases lying between them. CDR3 nucleotide sequence: TGCAGCGTTGCCCGAGTTAGCATACAAAGTCGGGCCAACGTCCTGACTTTC. Protein product: CSVARVSIQSRANVLTF.

The DNA for the CDR3 is TGTGCCAGCAGTTACCACAGGGGGGGAAACACTGAAGCTTTCTTT. As protein: CASSYHRGGNTEAFF. The chain recombines TRBV28 with TRBJ1-1; 8 nucleotides match TRBD1. Unmatched junction bases numbered 6, after V lost 4 bases and J lost 2 bases. This CDR3 is 15 amino acids long. CDR1 MDHEN and CDR2 SYDVKM come from the germline V gene.

This chain links TRBV15 with TRBJ2-5; TRBD2 aligns across 12 bases. CDR1 LNHNV and CDR2 YYDKDF come from the germline V gene (reference sequence). This CDR3 region has 18 residues. Trimming took 1 base from V and 0 from J; bases not matched to a gene: 6. CDR3 in amino acids: CATSRGSLAGGYQETQYF. DNA of the CDR3: TGTGCCACCAGCAGAGGATCACTAGCGGGGGGTTACCAAGAGACCCAGTACTTC.

This clone was seen a handful of times. This chain uses TRBV6-4 with TRBJ1-1; no firm D call. Germline CDR1 and CDR2: MRHNA and SNTAGT. The CDR3 consists of 16 residues. The V end was cut by 5 bases, the J end by 4 bases, with 20 bases between. The CDR3 DNA sequence: TGTGCCAGCAGTTACTACCGACACCACAAGTGCACTGAAGCTTTCTTT. Its protein is CASSYYRHHKCTEAFF.

This clone was counted only a few times. The chain recombines TRBV6-6 with TRBJ1-5, with 8 bases lining up with TRBD1. The trim removed 8 bases at V and 4 bases at J, leaving 7 bases unmatched. The germline V gene has CDR1 MNHNY and CDR2 SVGAGI (reference sequence). The CDR3 sequence is 14 residues long. CDR3 sequence reads: CASGGGTGNQPQHF. The CDR3 DNA is TGTGCCAGCGGGGGTGGGACAGGAAATCAGCCCCAGCATTTT.

The V call is TRBV5-1, the J call TRBJ2-3; 9 nucleotides match TRBD1. Germline CDR1 and CDR2: SGHRS and YFSETQ. The CDR3 sequence is 16 residues long. With V trimmed by 4 bases and J by 6 bases, 12 bases remained unmatched. The DNA for the CDR3 is TGCGCCAGCAGCCAACAGGGGGCGCTGAGGACTGATACGCAGTATTTT. Its translation: CASSQQGALRTDTQYF.

The J gene is TRBJ2-2, the V gene TRBV5-1; 9 bases map to TRBD1. Germline values: CDR1 SGHRS, CDR2 YFSETQ. The trim removed 4 bases at V and 5 bases at J, leaving 6 bases unmatched. This CDR3 contains 15 residues. DNA for the CDR3: TGCGCCAGCAGCCCCACAGGGGGCAGTACCGGGGAGCTGTTTTTT. As protein: CASSPTGGSTGELFF.

The chain combines TRBV9 with TRBJ2-7, with 9 bases that match TRBD1. The CDR3 contains 15 residues. Looked up from germline, CDR1 is SGDLS and CDR2 is YYNGEE. Trimming at V came to 0 bases and at J to 0 bases, leaving 1 base not matched to a gene. CDR3 loop: CASSVETGGSYEQYF. The CDR3, as DNA: TGTGCCAGCAGCGTAGAGACAGGGGGCTCCTACGAGCAGTACTTC.